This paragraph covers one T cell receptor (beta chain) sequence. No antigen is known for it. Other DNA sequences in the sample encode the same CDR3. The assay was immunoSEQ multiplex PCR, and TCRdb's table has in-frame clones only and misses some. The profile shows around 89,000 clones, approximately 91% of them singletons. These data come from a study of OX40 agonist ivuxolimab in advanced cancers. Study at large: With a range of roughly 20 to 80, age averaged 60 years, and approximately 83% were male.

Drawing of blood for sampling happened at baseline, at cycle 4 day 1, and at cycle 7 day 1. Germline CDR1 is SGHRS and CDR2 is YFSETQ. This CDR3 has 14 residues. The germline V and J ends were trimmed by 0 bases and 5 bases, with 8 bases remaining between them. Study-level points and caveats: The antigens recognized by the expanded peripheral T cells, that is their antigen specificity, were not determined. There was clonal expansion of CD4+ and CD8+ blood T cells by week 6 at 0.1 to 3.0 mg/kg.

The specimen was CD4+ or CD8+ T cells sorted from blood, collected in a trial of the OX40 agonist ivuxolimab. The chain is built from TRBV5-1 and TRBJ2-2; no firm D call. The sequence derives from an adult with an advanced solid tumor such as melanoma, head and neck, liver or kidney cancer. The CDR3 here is CASSLDRPTGELFF. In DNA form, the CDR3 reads TGCGCCAGCAGCTTGGATCGCCCGACCGGGGAGCTGTTTTTT.